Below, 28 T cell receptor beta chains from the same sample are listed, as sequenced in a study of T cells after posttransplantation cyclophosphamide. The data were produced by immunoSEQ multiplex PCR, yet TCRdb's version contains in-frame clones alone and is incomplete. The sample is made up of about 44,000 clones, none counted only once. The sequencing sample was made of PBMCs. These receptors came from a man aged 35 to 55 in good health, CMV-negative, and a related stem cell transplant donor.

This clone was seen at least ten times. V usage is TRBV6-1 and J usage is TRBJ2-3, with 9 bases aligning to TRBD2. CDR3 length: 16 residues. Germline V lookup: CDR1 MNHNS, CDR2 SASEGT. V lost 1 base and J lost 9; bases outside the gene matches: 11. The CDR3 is CASSEVGSGGLLTQYF. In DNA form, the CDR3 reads TGTGCCAGCAGTGAAGTGGGTAGCGGGGGCCTGCTCACGCAGTATTTT.

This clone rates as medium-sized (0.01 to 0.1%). CDR3 bases: TGCGCCAGCAGCCAAGACGGGAGACCCACAGATACGCAGTATTTT. Translated, it gives CASSQDGRPTDTQYF. The chain recombines TRBV4-1 with TRBJ2-3; D is perhaps TRBD2 (6 bases). Per germline, CDR1 MGHRA and CDR2 YSYEKL. V was clipped by 0 bases and J by 2 bases, with 9 bases between them. There are 15 residues in the CDR3.

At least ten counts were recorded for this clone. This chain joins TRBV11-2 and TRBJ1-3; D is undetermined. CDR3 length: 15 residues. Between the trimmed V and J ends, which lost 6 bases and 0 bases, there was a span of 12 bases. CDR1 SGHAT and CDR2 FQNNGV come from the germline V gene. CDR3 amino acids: CASRGSGNSGNTIYF. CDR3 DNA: TGTGCCAGCAGAGGAAGCGGAAACTCTGGAAACACCATATATTTT.

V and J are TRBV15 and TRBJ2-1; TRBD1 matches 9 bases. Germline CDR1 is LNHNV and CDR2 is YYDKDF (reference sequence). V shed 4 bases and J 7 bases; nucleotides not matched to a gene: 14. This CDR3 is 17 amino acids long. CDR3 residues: CATSTVDRDREGNEQFF. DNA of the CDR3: TGTGCCACCAGCACCGTCGACAGGGACAGGGAAGGAAATGAGCAGTTCTTC.

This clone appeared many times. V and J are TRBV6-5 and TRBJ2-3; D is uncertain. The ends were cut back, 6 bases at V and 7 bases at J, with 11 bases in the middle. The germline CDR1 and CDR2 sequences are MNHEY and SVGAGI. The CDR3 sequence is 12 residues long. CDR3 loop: CASSSTQNTQYF. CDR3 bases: TGTGCCAGCAGCTCGACTCAAAATACGCAGTATTTT.

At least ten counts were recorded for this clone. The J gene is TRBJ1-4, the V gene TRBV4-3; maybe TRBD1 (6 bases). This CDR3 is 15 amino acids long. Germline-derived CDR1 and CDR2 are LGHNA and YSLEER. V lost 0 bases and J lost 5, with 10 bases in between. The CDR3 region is CASSQDQTGNEKLFF. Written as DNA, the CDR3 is TGCGCCAGCAGCCAAGATCAGACAGGAAATGAAAAACTGTTTTTT.

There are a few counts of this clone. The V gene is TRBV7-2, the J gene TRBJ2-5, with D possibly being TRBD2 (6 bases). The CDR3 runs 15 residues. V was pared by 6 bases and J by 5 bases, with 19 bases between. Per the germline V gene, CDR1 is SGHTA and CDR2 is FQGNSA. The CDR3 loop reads CASRMSAGSRETQYF. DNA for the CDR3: TGTGCCAGCAGGATGTCGGCGGGATCCCGGGAGACCCAGTACTTC.

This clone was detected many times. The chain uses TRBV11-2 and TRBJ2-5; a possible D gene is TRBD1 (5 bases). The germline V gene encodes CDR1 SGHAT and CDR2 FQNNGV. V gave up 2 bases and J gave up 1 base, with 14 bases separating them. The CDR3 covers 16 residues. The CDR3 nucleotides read TGTGCCAGCAGCTTAATGGGGCCACGGAGCCAAGAGACCCAGTACTTC. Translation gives CASSLMGPRSQETQYF.

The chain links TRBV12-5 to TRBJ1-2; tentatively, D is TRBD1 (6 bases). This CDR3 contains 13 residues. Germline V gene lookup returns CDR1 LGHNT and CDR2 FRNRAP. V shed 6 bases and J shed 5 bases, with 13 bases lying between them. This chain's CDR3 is CASGPTGPYGYTF. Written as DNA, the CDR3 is TGTGCTAGTGGACCGACAGGTCCTTATGGCTACACCTTC.

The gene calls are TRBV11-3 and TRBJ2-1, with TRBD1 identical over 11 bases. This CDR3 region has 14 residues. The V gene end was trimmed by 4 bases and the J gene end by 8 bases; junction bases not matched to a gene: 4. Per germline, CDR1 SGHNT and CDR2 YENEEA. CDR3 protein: CASSSGQGADEQFF. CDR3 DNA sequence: TGTGCCAGCAGCTCCGGACAGGGGGCCGATGAGCAGTTCTTC.

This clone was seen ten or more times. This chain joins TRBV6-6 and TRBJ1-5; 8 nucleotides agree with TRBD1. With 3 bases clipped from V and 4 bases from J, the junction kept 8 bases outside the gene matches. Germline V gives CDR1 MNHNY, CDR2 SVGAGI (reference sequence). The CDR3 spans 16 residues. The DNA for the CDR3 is TGTGCCAGCAGTTATCCGCAACAGGGGGGGAATCAGCCCCAGCATTTT. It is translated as CASSYPQQGGNQPQHF.

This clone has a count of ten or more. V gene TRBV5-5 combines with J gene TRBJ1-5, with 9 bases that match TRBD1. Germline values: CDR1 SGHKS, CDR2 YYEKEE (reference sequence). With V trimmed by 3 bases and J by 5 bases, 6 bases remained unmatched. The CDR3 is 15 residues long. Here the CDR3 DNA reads TGTGCCAGCAGCTCGGGGGGGACAGGGTATCAGCCCCAGCATTTT. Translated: CASSSGGTGYQPQHF.

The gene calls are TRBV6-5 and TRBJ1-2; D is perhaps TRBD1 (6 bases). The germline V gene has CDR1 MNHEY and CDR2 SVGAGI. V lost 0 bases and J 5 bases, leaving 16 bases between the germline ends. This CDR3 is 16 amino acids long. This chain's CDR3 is CASSYSRGGRGYGYTF. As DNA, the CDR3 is TGTGCCAGCAGTTACTCTCGGGGGGGCCGGGGGTATGGCTACACCTTC.

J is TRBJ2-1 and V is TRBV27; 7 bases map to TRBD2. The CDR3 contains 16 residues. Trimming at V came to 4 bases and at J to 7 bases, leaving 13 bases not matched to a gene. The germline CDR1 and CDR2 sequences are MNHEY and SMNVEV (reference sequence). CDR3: CASSSSPGGGGNEQFF. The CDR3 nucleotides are TGTGCCAGCAGTTCCTCCCCCGGCGGGGGAGGGAATGAGCAGTTCTTC.

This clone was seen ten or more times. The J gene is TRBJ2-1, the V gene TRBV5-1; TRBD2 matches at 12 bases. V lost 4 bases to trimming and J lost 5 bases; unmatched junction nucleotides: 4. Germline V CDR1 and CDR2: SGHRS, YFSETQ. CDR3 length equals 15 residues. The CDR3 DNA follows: TGCGCCAGCAGCAACGGACTAGCGGGAAACAATGAGCAGTTCTTC. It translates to CASSNGLAGNNEQFF.

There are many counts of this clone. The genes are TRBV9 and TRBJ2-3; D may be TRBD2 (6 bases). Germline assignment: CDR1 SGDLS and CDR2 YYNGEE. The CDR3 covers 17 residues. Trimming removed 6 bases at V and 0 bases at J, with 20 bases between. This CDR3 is CASTRGGSKASTDTQYF. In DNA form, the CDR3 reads TGTGCCAGCACCCGAGGAGGGTCGAAGGCTAGCACAGATACGCAGTATTTT.

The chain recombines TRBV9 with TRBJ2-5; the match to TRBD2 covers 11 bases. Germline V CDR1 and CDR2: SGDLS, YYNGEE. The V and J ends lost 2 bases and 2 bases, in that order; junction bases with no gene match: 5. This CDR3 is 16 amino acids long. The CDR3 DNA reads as TGTGCCAGCAGCGTGGGAACTAGCGGGAGTCAAGAGACCCAGTACTTC. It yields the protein CASSVGTSGSQETQYF.

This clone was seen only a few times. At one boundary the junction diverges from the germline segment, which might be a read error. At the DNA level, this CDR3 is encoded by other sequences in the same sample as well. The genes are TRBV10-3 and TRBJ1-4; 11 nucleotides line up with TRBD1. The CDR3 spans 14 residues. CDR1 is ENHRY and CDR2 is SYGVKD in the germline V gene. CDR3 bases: TGTGCCATCAGTAGGACAGGGGGCGATGAGAAACTGTTTTTT. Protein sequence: CAISRTGGDEKLFF.

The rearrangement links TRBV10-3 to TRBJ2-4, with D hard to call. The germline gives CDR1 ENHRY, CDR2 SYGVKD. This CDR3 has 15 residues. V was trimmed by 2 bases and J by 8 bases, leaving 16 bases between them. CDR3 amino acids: CAISENGTPEDIQYF. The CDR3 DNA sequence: TGTGCCATCAGTGAGAACGGAACACCTGAGGACATTCAGTACTTC.

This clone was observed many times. The CDR3 here is CASSPSSGSGGADTQYF. CDR3 sequence (DNA): TGTGCCAGCTCACCGTCTAGCGGGAGCGGGGGAGCAGATACGCAGTATTTT. This chain uses TRBV18 with TRBJ2-3, with 10 bases matching TRBD2. Germline V gene lookup returns CDR1 KGHSH and CDR2 LQKENI. The CDR3 is 17 amino acids. J lost 4 bases, V lost 3 bases, and 10 bases had no gene match.

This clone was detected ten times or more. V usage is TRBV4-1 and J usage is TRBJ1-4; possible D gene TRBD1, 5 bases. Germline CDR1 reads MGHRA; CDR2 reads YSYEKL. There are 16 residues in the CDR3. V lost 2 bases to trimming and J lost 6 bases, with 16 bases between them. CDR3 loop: CASSQSVGVFYEKLFF. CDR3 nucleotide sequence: TGCGCCAGCAGCCAATCCGTAGGGGTTTTTTATGAAAAACTGTTTTTT.

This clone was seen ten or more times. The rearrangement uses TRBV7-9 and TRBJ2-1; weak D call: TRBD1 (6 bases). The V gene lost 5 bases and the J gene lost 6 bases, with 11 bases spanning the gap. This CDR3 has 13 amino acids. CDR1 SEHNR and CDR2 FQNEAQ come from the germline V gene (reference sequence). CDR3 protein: CASSPQGGNEQFF. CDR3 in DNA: TGTGCCAGCAGCCCACAGGGTGGCAATGAGCAGTTCTTC.

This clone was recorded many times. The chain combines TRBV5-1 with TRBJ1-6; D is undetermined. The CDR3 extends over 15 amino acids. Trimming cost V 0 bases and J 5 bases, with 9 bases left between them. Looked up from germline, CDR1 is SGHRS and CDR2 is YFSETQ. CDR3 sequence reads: CASSLAGWDNSPLHF. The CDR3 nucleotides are TGCGCCAGCAGCTTGGCCGGGTGGGATAATTCACCCCTCCACTTT.

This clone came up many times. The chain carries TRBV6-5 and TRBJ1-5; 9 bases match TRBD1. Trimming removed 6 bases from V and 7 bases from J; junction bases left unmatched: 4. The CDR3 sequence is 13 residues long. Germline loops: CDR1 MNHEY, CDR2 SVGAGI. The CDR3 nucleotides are TGTGCCAGCAGGGGACAGGGTGGCCAGCCCCAGCATTTT. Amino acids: CASRGQGGQPQHF.

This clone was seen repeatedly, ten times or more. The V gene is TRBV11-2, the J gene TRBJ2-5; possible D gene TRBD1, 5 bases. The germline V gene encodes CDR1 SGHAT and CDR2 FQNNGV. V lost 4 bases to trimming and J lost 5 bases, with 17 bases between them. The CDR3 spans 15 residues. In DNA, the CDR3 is TGTGCCAGCAGCTCTCGATCCCCAGGGTTTGAGACCCAGTACTTC. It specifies CASSSRSPGFETQYF.

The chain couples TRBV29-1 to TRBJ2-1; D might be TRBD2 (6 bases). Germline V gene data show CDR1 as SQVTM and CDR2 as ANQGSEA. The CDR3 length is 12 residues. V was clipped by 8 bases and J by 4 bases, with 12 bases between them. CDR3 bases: TGCAGCTGTCGGACTAATTACAATGAGCAGTTCTTC. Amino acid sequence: CSCRTNYNEQFF.

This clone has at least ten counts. The CDR3 region is CASFSGRAHNEQFF. In nucleotides, the CDR3 is TGTGCCAGCTTTAGCGGGAGGGCCCACAATGAGCAGTTCTTC. The rearrangement links TRBV19 to TRBJ2-1; 11 positions match TRBD2. V shed 9 bases, J shed 5 bases, and the junction held 6 bases outside the gene matches. This CDR3 spans 14 amino acids. Germline V CDR1 and CDR2: LNHDA, SQIVND (reference sequence).

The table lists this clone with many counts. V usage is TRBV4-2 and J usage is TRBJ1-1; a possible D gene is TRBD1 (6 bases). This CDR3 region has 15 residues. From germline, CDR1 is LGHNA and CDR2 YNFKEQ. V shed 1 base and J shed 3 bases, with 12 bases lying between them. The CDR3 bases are TGTGCCAGCAGCCAAGGGGTACAGGGAGACACTGAAGCTTTCTTT. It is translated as CASSQGVQGDTEAFF.